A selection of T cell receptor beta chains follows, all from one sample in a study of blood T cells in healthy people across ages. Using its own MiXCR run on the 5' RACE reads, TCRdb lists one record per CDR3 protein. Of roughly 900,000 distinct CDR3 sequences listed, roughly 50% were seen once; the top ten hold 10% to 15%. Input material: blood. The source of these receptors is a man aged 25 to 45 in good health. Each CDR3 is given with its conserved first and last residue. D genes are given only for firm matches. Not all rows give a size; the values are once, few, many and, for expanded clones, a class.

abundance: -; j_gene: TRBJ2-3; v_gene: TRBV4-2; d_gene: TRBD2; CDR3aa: CASSQSPLVAGPTDTQYF; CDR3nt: TGTGCCAGCAGCCAGTCCCCTTTAGTAGCGGGCCCCACAGATACGCAGTATTTT
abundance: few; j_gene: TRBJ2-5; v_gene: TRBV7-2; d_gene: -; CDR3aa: CASSFQEGAQYF; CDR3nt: TGTGCCAGCAGCTTCCAGGAAGGGGCCCAGTACTTC
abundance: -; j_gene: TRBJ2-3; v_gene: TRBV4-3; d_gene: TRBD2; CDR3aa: CASSQEVKRGGFADTQYF; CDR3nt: TGCGCCAGCAGCCAAGAGGTGAAGCGGGGGGGTTTCGCAGATACGCAGTATTTT
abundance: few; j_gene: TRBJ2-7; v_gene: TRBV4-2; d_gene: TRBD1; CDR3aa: CASSQGDRGLISYEQYF; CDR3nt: TGTGCCAGCAGCCAAGGGGACAGGGGGCTGATCTCCTACGAGCAGTACTTC
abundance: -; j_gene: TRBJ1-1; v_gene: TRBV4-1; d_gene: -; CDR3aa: CASSQAGENTEAFF; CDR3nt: TGCGCCAGCAGCCAAGCTGGGGAGAACACTGAAGCTTTCTTT
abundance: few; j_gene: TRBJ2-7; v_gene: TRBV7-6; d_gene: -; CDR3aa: CASSLVYGGPSYEQYF; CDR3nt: TGTGCCAGCAGCTTAGTTTATGGCGGGCCCTCCTACGAGCAGTACTTC
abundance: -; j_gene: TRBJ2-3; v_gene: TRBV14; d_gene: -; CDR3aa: CASSPNAGGTDTQYF; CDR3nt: TGTGCCAGCAGCCCGAATGCCGGTGGAACAGATACGCAGTATTTT
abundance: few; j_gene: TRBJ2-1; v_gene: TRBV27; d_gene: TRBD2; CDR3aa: CASSSLAGGLEQFF; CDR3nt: TGTGCCAGCAGTAGCCTAGCGGGGGGGCTTGAGCAGTTCTTC
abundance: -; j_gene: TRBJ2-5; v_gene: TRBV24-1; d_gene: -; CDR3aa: CATSDATRRTQETQYF; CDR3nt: TGTGCCACCAGTGATGCGACACGCCGAACCCAAGAGACCCAGTACTTC
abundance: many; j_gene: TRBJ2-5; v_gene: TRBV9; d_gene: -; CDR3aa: CASSFRDTQETQYF; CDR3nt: TGTGCCAGCAGTTTCCGGGACACCCAAGAGACCCAGTACTTC
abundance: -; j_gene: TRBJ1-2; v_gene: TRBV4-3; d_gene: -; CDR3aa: CASSQESSGRDWGYTF; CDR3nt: TGCGCCAGCAGCCAAGAAAGCAGTGGAAGGGACTGGGGCTACACCTTC
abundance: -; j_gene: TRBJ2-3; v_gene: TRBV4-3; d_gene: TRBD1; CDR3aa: CASGQDNRGFTDTQYF; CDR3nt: TGCGCCAGCGGCCAAGATAACAGGGGGTTTACAGATACGCAGTATTTT
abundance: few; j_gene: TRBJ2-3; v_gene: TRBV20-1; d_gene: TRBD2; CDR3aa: CSPSAVVAGGGTQYF; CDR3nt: TGCAGTCCATCTGCCGTGGTAGCGGGGGGTGGTACGCAGTATTTT
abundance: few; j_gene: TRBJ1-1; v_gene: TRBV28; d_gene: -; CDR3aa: CASSLWSQNTEAFF; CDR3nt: TGTGCCAGCAGTTTATGGTCACAGAACACTGAAGCTTTCTTT
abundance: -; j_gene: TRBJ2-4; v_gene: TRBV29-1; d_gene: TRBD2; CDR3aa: CSVKGTSGGENIQYF; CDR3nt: TGCAGCGTGAAAGGGACTAGCGGGGGGGAAAACATTCAGTACTTC
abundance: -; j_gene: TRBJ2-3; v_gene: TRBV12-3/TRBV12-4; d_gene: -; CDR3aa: CASNSPGGIGTQYF; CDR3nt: TGTGCCAGCAACTCACCCGGGGGCATAGGTACGCAGTATTTT
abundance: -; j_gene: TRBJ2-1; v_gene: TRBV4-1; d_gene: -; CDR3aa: CASSQDAGYNEQFF; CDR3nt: TGCGCCAGCAGCCAAGATGCTGGATACAATGAGCAGTTCTTC
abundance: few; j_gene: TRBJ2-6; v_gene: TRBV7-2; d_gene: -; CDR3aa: CASSWAFSGANVLTF; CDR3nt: TGTGCCAGCAGCTGGGCCTTCTCTGGGGCCAACGTCCTGACTTTC